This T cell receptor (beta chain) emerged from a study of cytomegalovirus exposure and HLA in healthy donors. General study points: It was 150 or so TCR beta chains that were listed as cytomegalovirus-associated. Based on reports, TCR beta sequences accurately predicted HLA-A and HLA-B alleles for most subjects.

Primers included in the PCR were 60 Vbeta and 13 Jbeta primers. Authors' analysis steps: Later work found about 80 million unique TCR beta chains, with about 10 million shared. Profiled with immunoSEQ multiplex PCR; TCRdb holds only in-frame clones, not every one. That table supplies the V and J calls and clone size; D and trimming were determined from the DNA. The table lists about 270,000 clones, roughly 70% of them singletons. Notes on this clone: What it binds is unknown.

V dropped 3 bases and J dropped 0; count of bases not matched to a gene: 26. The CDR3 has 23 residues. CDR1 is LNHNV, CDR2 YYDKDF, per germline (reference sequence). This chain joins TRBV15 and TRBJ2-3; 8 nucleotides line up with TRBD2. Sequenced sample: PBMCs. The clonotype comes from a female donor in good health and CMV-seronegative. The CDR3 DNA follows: TGTGCCACCAGCAGGGGCCCACGATGGGGACACAACCCGCGGGGGGTCAGCACAGATACGCAGTATTTT. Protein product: CATSRGPRWGHNPRGVSTDTQYF.